The rows below give T cell receptor beta chains drawn from one sample of a study of identical twins. TCRdb used MiXCR to reprocess the 5' RACE reads, holding one entry per CDR3 protein. The sample records approximately 140,000 distinct CDR3 sequences, under 4.5% being singletons. Specimen: memory T cells sorted from blood. The receptors come from a man in his late teens or twenties in good health. Each CDR3 is given with its conserved first and last residue. D genes are given only for firm matches. Clone size, where shown, is once, few, many, or a class for clones that have expanded.

D gene	V gene	clone size	J gene	CDR3 protein	CDR3 DNA
TRBD1	TRBV5-1	many	TRBJ2-3	CASSQTGGATDTQYF	TGCGCCAGCAGCCAGACAGGGGGCGCGACAGATACGCAGTATTTT
-	TRBV30	-	TRBJ1-5	CAWSGRGRGNQPQHF	TGTGCCTGGAGCGGACGGGGGAGGGGGAATCAGCCCCAGCATTTT
TRBD1	TRBV2	many	TRBJ2-2	CASSLGQGYGELFF	TGTGCCAGCAGTTTGGGACAGGGATACGGGGAGCTGTTTTTT
TRBD2	TRBV7-2	many	TRBJ2-7	CASSSPNSGMVRYF	TGTGCCAGCAGCTCTCCAAATAGCGGGATGGTTAGGTACTTC
TRBD2	TRBV9	many	TRBJ2-1	CASSPQTSGDEQFF	TGTGCCAGCAGCCCACAGACTAGCGGGGATGAGCAGTTCTTC
TRBD1	TRBV4-2	many	TRBJ2-1	CASSAPGQGNNEQFF	TGTGCCAGTTCGGCACCGGGACAGGGCAACAATGAGCAGTTCTTC
-	TRBV6-1	many	TRBJ1-5	CASSEVRDQPQHF	TGTGCCAGCAGTGAGGTCCGCGATCAGCCCCAGCATTTT
-	TRBV7-6	many	TRBJ2-7	CAISQRGALYEQYF	TGTGCCATTTCGCAAAGAGGGGCCCTCTACGAGCAGTACTTC
-	TRBV7-2	many	TRBJ1-5	CASSLRGGQPQHF	TGTGCCAGCAGCTTGAGGGGGGGACAGCCCCAGCATTTT
-	TRBV14	many	TRBJ2-3	CASSQVRTLQNTQYF	TGTGCCAGCAGCCAAGTCCGCACCCTACAGAATACGCAGTATTTT
TRBD2	TRBV3-1	many	TRBJ2-1	CASSLRGLGHNEQFF	TGTGCCAGCAGCCTAAGGGGACTAGGGCACAATGAGCAGTTCTTC
-	TRBV6-1	many	TRBJ2-3	CASSPEYRTDTQYF	TGTGCCAGCAGTCCCGAATACCGCACAGATACGCAGTATTTT
TRBD1	TRBV30	many	TRBJ2-6	CAWSRSGQTILSGANVLTF	TGTGCCTGGAGCAGATCGGGACAGACAATCCTCTCTGGGGCCAACGTCCTGACTTTC
-	TRBV12-3/TRBV12-4	many	TRBJ1-1	CASSLTGHTEAFF	TGTGCCAGCAGTTTGACAGGCCACACTGAAGCTTTCTTT
-	TRBV20-1	many	TRBJ1-5	CSLDLGWDQPQHF	TGCAGTCTTGACCTAGGCTGGGATCAGCCCCAGCATTTT
-	TRBV12-3/TRBV12-4	many	TRBJ1-5	CASKIQVGNQPQHF	TGTGCCAGCAAGATACAGGTCGGCAATCAGCCCCAGCATTTT
-	TRBV3-1	many	TRBJ2-1	CASSQGPLLGEKFF	TGTGCCAGCAGCCAAGGCCCCCTTTTGGGGGAAAAGTTCTTC
TRBD1	TRBV6-2/TRBV6-3	many	TRBJ2-7	CASSYSTGQLIWGDRDEQYF	TGTGCCAGCAGTTACTCAACGGGACAGTTGATATGGGGCGATCGCGACGAGCAGTACTTC
-	TRBV11-2	many	TRBJ2-5	CASSPFLREETQYF	TGTGCCAGCAGCCCATTCCTCAGGGAAGAGACCCAGTACTTC
-	TRBV24-1	few	TRBJ1-2	CATSDRGRYGYTF	TGTGCCACCAGTGACCGGGGCCGATATGGCTACACCTTC
TRBD1	TRBV11-1	many	TRBJ2-6	CASSLAGTGGSGANVLTF	TGTGCCAGCAGCTTAGCCGGGACAGGGGGCTCTGGGGCCAACGTCCTGACTTTC
-	TRBV12-3/TRBV12-4	many	TRBJ1-3	CASQRGGNTIYF	TGTGCCAGCCAGAGGGGGGGAAACACCATATATTTT
-	TRBV29-1	many	TRBJ1-5	CSVAGRGGQPQHF	TGCAGCGTTGCCGGACGAGGCGGCCAGCCCCAGCATTTT
-	TRBV24-1	many	TRBJ2-1	CATSDPRRWGDEQFF	TGTGCCACCAGTGATCCCCGGCGGTGGGGGGATGAGCAGTTCTTC
TRBD2	TRBV5-1	many	TRBJ2-1	CASSFGLAGGYEQFF	TGCGCCAGCAGCTTTGGACTAGCGGGAGGCTATGAGCAGTTCTTC
-	TRBV7-2	many	TRBJ2-1	CASSLYSNYNEQFF	TGTGCCAGCAGCTTATACTCCAACTACAATGAGCAGTTCTTC
-	TRBV6-2/TRBV6-3	many	TRBJ1-2	CASTATPGGYTF	TGTGCCAGCACCGCAACCCCGGGAGGCTACACCTTC
-	TRBV11-3	many	TRBJ2-1	CASSLVGGTYNEQFF	TGTGCCAGCAGCTTAGTTGGGGGAACCTACAATGAGCAGTTCTTC
-	TRBV9	many	TRBJ2-1	CASSVGSGHNEQFF	TGTGCCAGCAGCGTGGGTAGCGGTCACAATGAGCAGTTCTTC
TRBD2	TRBV5-1	many	TRBJ2-3	CASANTSGSRFTDTQYF	TGCGCCAGCGCCAATACTAGCGGGAGCCGTTTCACAGATACGCAGTATTTT
-	TRBV3-1	many	TRBJ2-2	CASRETGFTGELFF	TGTGCCAGCAGGGAGACAGGTTTCACCGGGGAGCTGTTTTTT